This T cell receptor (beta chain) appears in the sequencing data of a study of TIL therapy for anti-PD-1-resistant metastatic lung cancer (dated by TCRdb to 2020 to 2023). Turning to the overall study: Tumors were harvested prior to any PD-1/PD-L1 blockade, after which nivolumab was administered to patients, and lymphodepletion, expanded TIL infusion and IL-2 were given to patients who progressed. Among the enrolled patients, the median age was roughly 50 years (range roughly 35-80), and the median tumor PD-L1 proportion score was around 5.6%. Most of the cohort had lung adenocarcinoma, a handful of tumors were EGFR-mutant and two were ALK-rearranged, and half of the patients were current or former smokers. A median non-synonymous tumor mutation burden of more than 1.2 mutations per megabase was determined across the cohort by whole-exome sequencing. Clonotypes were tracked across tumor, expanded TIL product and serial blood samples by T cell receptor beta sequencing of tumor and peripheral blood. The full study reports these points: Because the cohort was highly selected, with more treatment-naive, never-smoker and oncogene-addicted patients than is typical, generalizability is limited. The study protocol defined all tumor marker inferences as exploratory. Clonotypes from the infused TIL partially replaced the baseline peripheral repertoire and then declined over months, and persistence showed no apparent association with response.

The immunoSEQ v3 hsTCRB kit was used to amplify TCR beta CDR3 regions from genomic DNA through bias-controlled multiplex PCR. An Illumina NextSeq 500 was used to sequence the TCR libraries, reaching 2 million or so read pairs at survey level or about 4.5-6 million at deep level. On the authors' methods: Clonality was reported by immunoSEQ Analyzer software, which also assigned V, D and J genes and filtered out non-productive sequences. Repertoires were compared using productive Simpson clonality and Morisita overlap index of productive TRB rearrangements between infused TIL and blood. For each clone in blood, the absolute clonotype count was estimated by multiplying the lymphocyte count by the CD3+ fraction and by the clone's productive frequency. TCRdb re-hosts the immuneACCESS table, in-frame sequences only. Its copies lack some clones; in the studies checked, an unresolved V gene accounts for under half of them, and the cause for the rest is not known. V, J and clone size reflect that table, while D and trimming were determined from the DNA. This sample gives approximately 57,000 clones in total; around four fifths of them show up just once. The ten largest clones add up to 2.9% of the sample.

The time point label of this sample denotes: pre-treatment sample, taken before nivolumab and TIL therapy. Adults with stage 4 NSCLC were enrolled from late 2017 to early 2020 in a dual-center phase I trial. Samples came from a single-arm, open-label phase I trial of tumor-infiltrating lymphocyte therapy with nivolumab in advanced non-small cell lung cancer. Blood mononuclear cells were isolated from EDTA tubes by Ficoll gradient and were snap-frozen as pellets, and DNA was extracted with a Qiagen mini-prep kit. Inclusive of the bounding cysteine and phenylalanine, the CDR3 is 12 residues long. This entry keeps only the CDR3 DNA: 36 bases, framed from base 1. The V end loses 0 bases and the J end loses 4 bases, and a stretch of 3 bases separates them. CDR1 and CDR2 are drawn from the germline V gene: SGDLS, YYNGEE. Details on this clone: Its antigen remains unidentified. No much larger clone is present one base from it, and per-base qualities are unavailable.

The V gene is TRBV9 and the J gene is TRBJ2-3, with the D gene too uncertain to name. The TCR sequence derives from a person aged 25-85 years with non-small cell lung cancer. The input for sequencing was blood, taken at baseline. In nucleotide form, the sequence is TGTGCCAGCAGCGTAGCGGCAGATACGCAGTATTTT. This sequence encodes CASSVAADTQYF.